This T cell receptor (beta chain) was documented in a study of blood T cell repertoires in COVID-19. Study-wide background: Samples of COVID-19 (acute and convalescent) were obtained from the United States, Italy and Spain.

CDR3 length: 17 residues. Losses at the gene ends were 0 bases for V and 6 bases for J; bases not matched to a gene: 9. Germline CDR1 and CDR2: MRHNA and SNTAGT. All enrollees were roughly 18 to 89 years old and from some 24 US areas. People in the exposed group encountered a COVID-19 case within 2 weeks before entering the study. Per the study methods: Amplification of reference gene primers provided the estimated nucleated cell counts. Clones were sequenced by immunoSEQ multiplex PCR, and TCRdb holds only the in-frame ones, with some missing. V and J calls and clone size are those listed in that table; D and trimming were worked out from the DNA. The sample shows roughly 380,000 clones, 88% of them seen only once. This clone was detected only once.

This TCR was recovered from a woman younger than 45 who had been exposed to COVID-19. Sequenced sample: PBMCs or T cells enriched from blood (not recorded which). V and J are TRBV6-4 and TRBJ2-1, with 9 bases lining up with TRBD2. CDR3 in amino acids: CASSDSTSGRKANEQFF. The CDR3 DNA reads TGTGCCAGCAGTGACTCGACTAGCGGAAGAAAGGCCAATGAGCAGTTCTTC.